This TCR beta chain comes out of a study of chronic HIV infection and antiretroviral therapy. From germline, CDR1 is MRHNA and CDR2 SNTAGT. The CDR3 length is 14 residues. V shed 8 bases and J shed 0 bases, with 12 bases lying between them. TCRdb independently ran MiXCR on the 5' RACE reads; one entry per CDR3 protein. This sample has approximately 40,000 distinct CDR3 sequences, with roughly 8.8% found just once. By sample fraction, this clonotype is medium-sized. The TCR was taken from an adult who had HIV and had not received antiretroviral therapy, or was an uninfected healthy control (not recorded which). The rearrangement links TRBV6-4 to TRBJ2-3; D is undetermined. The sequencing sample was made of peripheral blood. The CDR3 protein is CASGSTDSTDTQYF. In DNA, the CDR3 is TGTGCCAGCGGTAGCACAGATAGCACAGATACGCAGTATTTT.